This T cell receptor beta chain was found in a study of cytomegalovirus exposure and HLA in healthy donors. Primers included in the PCR were 60 Vbeta and 13 Jbeta primers. Using immunoSEQ multiplex PCR, the repertoire was profiled, and TCRdb retains in-frame clones only, with some absent. Its listing shows 25,000 to 35,000 clones. V was trimmed by 8 bases and J by 2 bases, leaving 16 bases between them. From germline, CDR1 is MNHNS and CDR2 SASEGT. The CDR3 runs 14 residues. The TCR comes from a woman in her forties in good health and CMV-seropositive. The rearrangement uses TRBV6-1 and TRBJ2-7, with a possible D match to TRBD1 (6 bases). The sequencing input was PBMCs. The CDR3 protein is CASRFRTGPYEQYF. The CDR3 region has the DNA TGTGCCAGCCGTTTTCGAACAGGGCCCTACGAGCAGTACTTC.